This T cell receptor beta chain was profiled in a study of blood T cell repertoires in COVID-19. The overall study: T cells, B-cell-depleted T cells, or PBMCs supplied cDNA or gDNA.

Ages ranged from roughly 18 to 100 years, with residence in 24 US areas. Cohorts were assigned according to the clinical history that participants reported. V lost 2 bases, J lost 2 bases, and 12 bases lay in between. This CDR3 is built from 15 residues. From germline, CDR1 is KGHSH and CDR2 LQKENI. In the study's own analysis: Estimated nucleated cell counts came from reference gene primer amplification. This table comes from immunoSEQ multiplex PCR, and its TCRdb copy is limited to in-frame clones, with some not included. The V and J calls and the clone size are those of that table, but D and trimming were determined from the DNA. Of 250,000 to 300,000 clones in the sample, about nine tenths were seen once.

The chain has TRBV18 and TRBJ1-1; D might be TRBD1 (5 bases). The TCR sequence derives from a woman between 40 and 55 years old who had recovered from COVID-19. What was sequenced was PBMCs or T cells enriched from blood (not recorded which). The CDR3 loop is CASSPTLQGNTEAFF. The CDR3 DNA reads TGTGCCAGCTCACCAACACTCCAGGGAAACACTGAAGCTTTCTTT.